These 12 T cell receptor beta chains originate from one sample sequenced in a study of cytomegalovirus exposure and HLA in healthy donors (dated by TCRdb to 2016 to 2017). The library was generated by the immunoSEQ multiplex PCR assay. For the multiplex PCR, a mixture combining 60 forward primers for TCR Vbeta segments and 13 reverse primers for TCR Jbeta segments was used. The clones in this table, taken by TCRdb from immuneACCESS, are in-frame only. Not every clone is retained; where verified, under half of the shortfall comes from an unresolved V gene, and the cause of the rest is unknown. This sample lists some 220,000 clones; around 80% were detected once. Approximately 0.5% of the sample is held by the ten biggest clonotypes. The material sequenced was PBMCs. All receptors come from a woman in her thirties or forties in good health and CMV-seronegative.

The chain uses TRBV4-2 and TRBJ1-1; 10 bases match TRBD1. V was pared by 3 bases and J by 1 base, with 8 bases of the junction left unmatched. The CDR3 is 17 amino acids. Germline-derived CDR1 and CDR2 are LGHNA and YNFKEQ. In DNA, the CDR3 is TGTGCCAGCAGCCATCCGGGACAGGGGAAGAAGAACACTGAAGCTTTCTTT. Encoded protein: CASSHPGQGKKNTEAFF.

As concerns this clone: The junction departs from germline at one end; a sequencing error may be responsible. V and J are TRBV2 and TRBJ1-6; 9 bases match TRBD1. The CDR3 totals 14 residues. The germline V gene encodes CDR1 SNHLY and CDR2 FYNNEI. The CDR3 spells CASSEGTGTGRSPF. The CDR3 nucleotides are TGTGCCAGCAGTGAGGGGACAGGGACTGGTCGCTCCCCTTTT.

The rearrangement uses TRBV6-5 and TRBJ2-2, with 7 bases aligning to TRBD1. The CDR3 consists of 13 residues. Germline CDR1 reads MNHEY; CDR2 reads SVGAGI. J lost 7 bases, V lost 6 bases, and 5 bases had no gene match. Written as DNA, the CDR3 is TGTGCCAGCAGACAGGGGACCCTCGGGGAGCTGTTTTTT. It translates to CASRQGTLGELFF.

This clone occurred once. Other DNA sequences in the sample encode the same CDR3. The CDR3 DNA reads TGTGCCAGCAGTTACTCAGGACAGGGGAACTATGGCTACACCTTC. Translating it yields CASSYSGQGNYGYTF. The chain links TRBV6-5 to TRBJ1-2, with 9 bases aligning to TRBD1. Germline values: CDR1 MNHEY, CDR2 SVGAGI. V was pared by 0 bases and J by 2 bases, with 1 base of the junction left unmatched. This CDR3 has 15 residues.

The chain carries TRBV7-8 and TRBJ2-1; 7 bases are shared with TRBD2. This CDR3 is 15 amino acids long. Germline V gives CDR1 SGHVS, CDR2 FQNEAQ. Losses at the gene ends were 5 bases for V and 1 base for J; bases not matched to a gene: 5. DNA of the CDR3: TGTGCCAGCAGCCACCGGGGGGATTCCTACAATGAGCAGTTCTTC. This gives the protein CASSHRGDSYNEQFF.

J is TRBJ2-1 and V is TRBV4-3, with 7 nucleotides matching TRBD1. The CDR3 is 15 residues long. The V segment lost 0 bases and the J segment 3 bases; nucleotides outside the gene matches: 2. Germline values: CDR1 LGHNA, CDR2 YSLEER. In nucleotides, the CDR3 is TGCGCCAGCAGCCAAGAAGGGACAGACTACAATGAGCAGTTCTTC. Translation gives CASSQEGTDYNEQFF.

The chain employs TRBV6-6 and TRBJ2-7, with 10 bases fitting TRBD2. There are 15 residues in the CDR3. V gave up 5 bases and J gave up 7 bases; unmatched junction bases: 11. Germline CDR1 MNHNY, CDR2 SVGAGI (reference sequence). The chain's CDR3 is CASSLLAGAPGEQYF. The CDR3 region has the DNA TGTGCCAGCAGTCTCCTAGCGGGGGCTCCGGGGGAGCAGTACTTC.

The chain carries TRBV5-1 and TRBJ2-7; 8 positions agree with TRBD2. CDR1 is SGHRS and CDR2 is YFSETQ in the germline V gene. The CDR3 is 14 residues long. The V gene end was trimmed by 2 bases and the J gene end by 5 bases; junction bases not matched to a gene: 6. The CDR3 spells CASSFRRGVDEQYF. The CDR3 coding sequence is TGCGCCAGCAGCTTTCGGCGGGGGGTCGACGAGCAGTACTTC. The full variable domain, completed using reference TRBV5-1 and TRBJ2-7, is KAGVTQTPRYLIKTRGQQVTLSCSPISGHRSVSWYQQTPGQGLQFLFEYFSETQRNKGNFPGRFSGRQFSNSRSEMNVSTLELGDSALYLCASSFRRGVDEQYFGPGTRLTVT.

The genes are TRBV9 and TRBJ1-2; D uncertain. The CDR3 covers 13 residues. V was cut by 0 bases and J by 2 bases, with 5 bases left in between. Germline V gives CDR1 SGDLS, CDR2 YYNGEE. Here the CDR3 DNA reads TGTGCCAGCAGCGTAGGTCGGAACTATGGCTACACCTTC. Amino acid sequence: CASSVGRNYGYTF.

This chain joins TRBV6-5 and TRBJ2-1; D possibly corresponds to TRBD1 (6 bases). The CDR3 runs to 13 residues. Trimming removed 4 bases at V and 7 bases at J, with 11 bases between. Per the germline V gene, CDR1 is MNHEY and CDR2 is SVGAGI. CDR3 in amino acids: CASSLSGVNEQFF. As DNA, the CDR3 is TGTGCCAGCAGTTTATCAGGGGTGAATGAGCAGTTCTTC.

This chain connects TRBV19 to TRBJ1-5; possibly TRBD1 for D (5 bases). Germline assignment: CDR1 LNHDA and CDR2 SQIVND (reference sequence). The CDR3 length is 15 residues. Trimming stripped 5 bases from V and 2 bases from J, with 13 bases between. This CDR3 reads CASSLPGRGNQPQHF. The CDR3 bases are TGTGCCAGTAGTCTTCCAGGGCGCGGCAATCAGCCCCAGCATTTT.

The rearrangement links TRBV7-9 to TRBJ2-3; D might be TRBD2 (5 bases). Germline loops: CDR1 SEHNR, CDR2 FQNEAQ (reference sequence). The CDR3 contains 18 residues. V lost 5 bases and J lost 7, with 28 bases in between. The CDR3 region is CASSRPTLAIIDMNTQYF. The CDR3 coding sequence is TGTGCCAGCAGCCGACCGACTCTAGCAATTATAGACATGAATACGCAGTATTTT. The complete variable domain, with remaining parts taken from reference TRBV7-9 and TRBJ2-3, reads DTGVSQNPRHKITKRGQNVTFRCDPISEHNRLYWYRQTLGQGPEFLTYFQNEAQLEKSRLLSDRFSAERPKGSFSTLEIQRTEQGDSAMYLCASSRPTLAIIDMNTQYFGPGTRLTVL.